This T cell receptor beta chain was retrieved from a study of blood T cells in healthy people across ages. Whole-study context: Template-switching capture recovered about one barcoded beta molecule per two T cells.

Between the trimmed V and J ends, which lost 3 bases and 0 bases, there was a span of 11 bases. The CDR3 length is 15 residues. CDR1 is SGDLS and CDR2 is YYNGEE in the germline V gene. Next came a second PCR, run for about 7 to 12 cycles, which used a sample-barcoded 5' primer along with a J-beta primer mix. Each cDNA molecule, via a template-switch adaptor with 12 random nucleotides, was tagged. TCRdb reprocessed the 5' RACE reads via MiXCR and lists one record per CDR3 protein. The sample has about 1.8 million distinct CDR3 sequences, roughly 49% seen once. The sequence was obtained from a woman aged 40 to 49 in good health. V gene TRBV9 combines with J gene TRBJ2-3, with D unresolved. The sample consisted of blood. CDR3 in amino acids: CASSEHPESTDTQYF. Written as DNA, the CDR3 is TGTGCCAGCAGCGAGCACCCGGAAAGCACAGATACGCAGTATTTT.